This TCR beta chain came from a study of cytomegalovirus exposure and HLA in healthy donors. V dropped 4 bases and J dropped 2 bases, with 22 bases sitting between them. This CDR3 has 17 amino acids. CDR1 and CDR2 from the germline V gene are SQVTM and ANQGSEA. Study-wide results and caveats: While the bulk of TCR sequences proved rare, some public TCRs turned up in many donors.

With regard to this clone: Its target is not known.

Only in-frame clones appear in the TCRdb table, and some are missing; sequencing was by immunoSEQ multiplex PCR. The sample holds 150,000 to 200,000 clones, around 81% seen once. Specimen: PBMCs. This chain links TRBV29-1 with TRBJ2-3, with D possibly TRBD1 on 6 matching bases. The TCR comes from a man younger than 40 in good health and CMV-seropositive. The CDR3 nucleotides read TGCAGCGTTGTGCGGCCCGAGGACAGCCAAGCCACAGATACGCAGTATTTT. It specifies CSVVRPEDSQATDTQYF.